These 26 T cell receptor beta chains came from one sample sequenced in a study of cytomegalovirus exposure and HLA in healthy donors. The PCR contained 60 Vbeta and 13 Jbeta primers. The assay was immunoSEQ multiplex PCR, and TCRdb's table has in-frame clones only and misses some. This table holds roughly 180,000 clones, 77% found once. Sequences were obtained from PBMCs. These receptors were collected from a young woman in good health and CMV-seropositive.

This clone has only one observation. CDR3 region: CASSLVRAGGIDNEQFF. In DNA, the CDR3 is TGTGCCAGCAGCTTAGTGAGGGCGGGAGGAATCGACAATGAGCAGTTCTTC. This chain uses TRBV7-2 with TRBJ2-1; 8 positions match TRBD2. The CDR3 has 17 residues. The J segment lost 5 bases and the V segment lost 1 base, leaving 10 bases of the junction unmatched. Germline CDR1 and CDR2: SGHTA and FQGNSA.

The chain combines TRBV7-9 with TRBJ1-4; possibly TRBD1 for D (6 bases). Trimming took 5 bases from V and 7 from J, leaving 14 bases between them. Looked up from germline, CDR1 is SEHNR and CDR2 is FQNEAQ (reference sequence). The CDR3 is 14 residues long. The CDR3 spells CASSHRGAGEKLFF. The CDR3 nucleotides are TGTGCCAGCAGCCACCGGGGGGCCGGTGAAAAACTGTTTTTT.

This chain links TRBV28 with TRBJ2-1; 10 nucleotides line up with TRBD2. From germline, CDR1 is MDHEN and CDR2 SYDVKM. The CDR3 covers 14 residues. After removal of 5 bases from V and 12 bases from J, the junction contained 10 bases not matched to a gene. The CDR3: CASSIPSSGSWQFF. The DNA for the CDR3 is TGTGCCAGCAGTATCCCATCTAGCGGGAGTTGGCAGTTCTTC.

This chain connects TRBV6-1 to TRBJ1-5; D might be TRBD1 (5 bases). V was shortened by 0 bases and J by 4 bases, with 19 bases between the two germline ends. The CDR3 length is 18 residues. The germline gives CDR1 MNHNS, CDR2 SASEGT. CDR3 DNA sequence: TGTGCCAGCAGTGAAGCGCGTTGGGAAGGGGCTCTTAATCAGCCCCAGCATTTT. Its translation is CASSEARWEGALNQPQHF.

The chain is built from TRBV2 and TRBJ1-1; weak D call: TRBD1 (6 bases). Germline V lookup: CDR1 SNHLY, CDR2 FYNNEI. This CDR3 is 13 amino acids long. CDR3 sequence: CAYQRGGSTEAFF. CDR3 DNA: TGTGCGTACCAGAGGGGGGGGAGTACTGAAGCTTTCTTT.

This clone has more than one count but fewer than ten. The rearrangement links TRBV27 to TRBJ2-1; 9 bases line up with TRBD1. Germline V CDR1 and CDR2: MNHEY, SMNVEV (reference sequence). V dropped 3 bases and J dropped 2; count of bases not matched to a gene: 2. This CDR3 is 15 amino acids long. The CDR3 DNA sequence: TGTGCCAGCAGTTTGGGACAGGGAGCCTACAATGAGCAGTTCTTC. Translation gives CASSLGQGAYNEQFF.

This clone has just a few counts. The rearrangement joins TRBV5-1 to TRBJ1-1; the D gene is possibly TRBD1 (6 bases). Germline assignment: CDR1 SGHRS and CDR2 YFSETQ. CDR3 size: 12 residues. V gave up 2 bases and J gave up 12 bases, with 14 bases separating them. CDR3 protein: CASSLGTGRTFF. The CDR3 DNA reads TGCGCCAGCAGCTTAGGAACAGGGAGAACTTTCTTT.

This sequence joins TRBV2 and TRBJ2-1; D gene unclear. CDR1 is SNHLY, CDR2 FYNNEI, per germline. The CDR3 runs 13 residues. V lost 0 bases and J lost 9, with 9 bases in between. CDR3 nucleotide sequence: TGTGCCAGCAGTGAAGCGCTTGACACTGAGCAGTTCTTC. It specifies CASSEALDTEQFF.

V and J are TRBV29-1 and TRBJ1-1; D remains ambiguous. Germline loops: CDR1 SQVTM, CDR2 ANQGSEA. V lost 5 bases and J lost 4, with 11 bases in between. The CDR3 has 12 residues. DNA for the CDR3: TGCAGCGTTATGGCAGCGGCCACTGAAGCTTTCTTT. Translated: CSVMAAATEAFF.

The DNA for the CDR3 is TGTGCCAGCAGCGTAGACCCAGGGGGCCAGGAGACCCAGTACTTC. Translation gives CASSVDPGGQETQYF. The chain links TRBV9 to TRBJ2-5; 8 nucleotides match TRBD1. Losses at the gene ends were 0 bases for V and 5 bases for J; bases not matched to a gene: 6. The CDR3 is made up of 15 amino acids. Germline V gives CDR1 SGDLS, CDR2 YYNGEE.

The DNA of the CDR3 is TGCGCCAGCAGCCTACCGACTAGCCCCACAGATACGCAGTATTTT. Protein sequence: CASSLPTSPTDTQYF. The chain carries TRBV4-1 and TRBJ2-3; 7 bases fit TRBD2. V shed 4 bases and J 2 bases; nucleotides not matched to a gene: 6. Germline lookup yields CDR1 MGHRA and CDR2 YSYEKL. The CDR3 runs 15 residues.

CDR3 sequence reads: CASRGMTGVAGYTF. In DNA, the CDR3 is TGTGCCAGCAGGGGGATGACAGGGGTAGCGGGCTACACCTTC. This chain uses TRBV5-4 with TRBJ1-2; 8 nucleotides line up with TRBD1. The CDR3 extends over 14 amino acids. Germline assignment: CDR1 SGHNT and CDR2 YYREEE (reference sequence). Losses at the gene ends were 5 bases for V and 8 bases for J; bases not matched to a gene: 11.

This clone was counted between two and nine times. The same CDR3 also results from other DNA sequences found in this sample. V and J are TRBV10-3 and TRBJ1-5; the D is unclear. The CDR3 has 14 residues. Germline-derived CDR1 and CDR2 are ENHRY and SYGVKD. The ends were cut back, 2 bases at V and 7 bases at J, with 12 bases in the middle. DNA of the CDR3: TGTGCCATCAGTGAGGAAGTCCGAGTACAGCCCCAGCATTTT. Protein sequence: CAISEEVRVQPQHF.

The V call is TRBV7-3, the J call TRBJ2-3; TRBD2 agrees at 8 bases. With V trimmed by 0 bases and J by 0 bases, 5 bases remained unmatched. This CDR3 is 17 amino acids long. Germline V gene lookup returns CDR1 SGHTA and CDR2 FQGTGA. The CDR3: CASSLTSSGGSTDTQYF. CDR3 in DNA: TGTGCCAGCAGCTTAACGTCCAGCGGGGGTAGCACAGATACGCAGTATTTT.

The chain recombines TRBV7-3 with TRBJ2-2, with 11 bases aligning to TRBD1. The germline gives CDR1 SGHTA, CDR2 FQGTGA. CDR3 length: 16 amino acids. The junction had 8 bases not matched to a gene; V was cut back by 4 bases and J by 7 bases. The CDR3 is CASSYLGTGGFGELFF. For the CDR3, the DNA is TGTGCCAGCAGCTATCTTGGGACAGGGGGTTTCGGGGAGCTGTTTTTT.

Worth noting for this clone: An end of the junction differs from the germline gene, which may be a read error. DNA of the CDR3: TGTGCCACCAGCAGAGTCATGTCCACGACTAGCTACCATGAGCAGTTCTTC. Translation gives CATSRVMSTTSYHEQFF. The chain uses TRBV15 and TRBJ2-1; 7 bases agree with TRBD2. This CDR3 spans 17 amino acids. Germline V lookup: CDR1 LNHNV, CDR2 YYDKDF (reference sequence). Full variable domain (outside the CDR3, taken from reference TRBV15 and TRBJ2-1): DAMVIQNPRYQVTQFGKPVTLSCSQTLNHNVMYWYQQKSSQAPKLLFHYYDKDFNNEADTPDNFQSRRPNTSFCFLDIRSPGLGDTAMYLCATSRVMSTTSYHEQFFGPGTRLTVL.

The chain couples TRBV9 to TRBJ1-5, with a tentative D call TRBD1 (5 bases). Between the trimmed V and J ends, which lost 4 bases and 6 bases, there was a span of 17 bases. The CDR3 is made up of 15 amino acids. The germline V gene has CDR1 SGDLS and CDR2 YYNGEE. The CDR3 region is CASSPHGGAGQPQHF. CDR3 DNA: TGTGCCAGCAGCCCCCACGGGGGTGCTGGTCAGCCCCAGCATTTT.

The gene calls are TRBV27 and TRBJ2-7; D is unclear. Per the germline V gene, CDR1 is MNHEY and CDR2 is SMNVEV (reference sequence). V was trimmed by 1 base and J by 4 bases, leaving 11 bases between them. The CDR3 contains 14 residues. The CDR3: CASSLYGSEYEQYF. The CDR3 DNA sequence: TGTGCCAGCAGTTTATACGGGTCCGAGTACGAGCAGTACTTC.

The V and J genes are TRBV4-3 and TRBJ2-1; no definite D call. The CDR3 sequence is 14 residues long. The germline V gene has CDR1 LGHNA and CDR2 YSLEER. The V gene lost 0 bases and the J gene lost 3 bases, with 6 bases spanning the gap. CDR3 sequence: CASSQDFLYNEQFF. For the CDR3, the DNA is TGCGCCAGCAGCCAAGACTTCCTCTACAATGAGCAGTTCTTC.

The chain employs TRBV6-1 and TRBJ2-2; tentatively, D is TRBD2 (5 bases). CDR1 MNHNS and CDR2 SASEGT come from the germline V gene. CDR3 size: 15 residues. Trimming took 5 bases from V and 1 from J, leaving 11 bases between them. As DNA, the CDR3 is TGTGCCAGCAGTCTCGGGGTGGTGAACACCGGGGAGCTGTTTTTT. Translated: CASSLGVVNTGELFF.

The CDR3 bases are TGCGCCAGCAGCTTGGACAGGGTTCAAGCTTTCTTT. As protein: CASSLDRVQAFF. This sequence joins TRBV5-1 and TRBJ1-1; the D gene is possibly TRBD1 (6 bases). The germline gives CDR1 SGHRS, CDR2 YFSETQ. This CDR3 spans 12 amino acids. V was shortened by 0 bases and J by 9 bases, with 9 bases between the two germline ends. The full variable domain, completed using reference TRBV5-1 and TRBJ1-1, is KAGVTQTPRYLIKTRGQQVTLSCSPISGHRSVSWYQQTPGQGLQFLFEYFSETQRNKGNFPGRFSGRQFSNSRSEMNVSTLELGDSALYLCASSLDRVQAFFGQGTRLTVV.

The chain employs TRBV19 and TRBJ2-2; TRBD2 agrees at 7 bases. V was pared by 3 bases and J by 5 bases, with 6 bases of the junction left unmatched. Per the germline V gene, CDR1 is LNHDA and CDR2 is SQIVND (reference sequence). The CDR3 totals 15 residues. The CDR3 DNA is TGTGCCAGTAGTATCCCTGGGGGGGGGACCGGGGAGCTGTTTTTT. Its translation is CASSIPGGGTGELFF.

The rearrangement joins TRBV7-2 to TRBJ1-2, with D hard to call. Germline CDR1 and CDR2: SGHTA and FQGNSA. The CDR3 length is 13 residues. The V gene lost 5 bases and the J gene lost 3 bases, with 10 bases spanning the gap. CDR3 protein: CASSTRQDYGYTF. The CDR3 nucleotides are TGTGCCAGCAGCACCCGACAAGACTATGGCTACACCTTC.

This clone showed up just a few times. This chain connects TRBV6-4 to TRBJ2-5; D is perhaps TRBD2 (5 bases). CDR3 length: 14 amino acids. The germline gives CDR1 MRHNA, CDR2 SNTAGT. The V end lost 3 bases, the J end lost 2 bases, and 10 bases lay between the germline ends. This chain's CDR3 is CASSESGEQETQYF. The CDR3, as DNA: TGTGCCAGCAGTGAGAGCGGAGAGCAAGAGACCCAGTACTTC.

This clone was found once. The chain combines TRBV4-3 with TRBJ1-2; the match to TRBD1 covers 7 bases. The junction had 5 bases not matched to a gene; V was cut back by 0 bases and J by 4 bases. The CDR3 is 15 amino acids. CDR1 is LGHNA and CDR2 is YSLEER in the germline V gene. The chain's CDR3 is CASSQDYGTVYGYTF. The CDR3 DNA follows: TGCGCCAGCAGCCAAGATTATGGGACAGTCTATGGCTACACCTTC.

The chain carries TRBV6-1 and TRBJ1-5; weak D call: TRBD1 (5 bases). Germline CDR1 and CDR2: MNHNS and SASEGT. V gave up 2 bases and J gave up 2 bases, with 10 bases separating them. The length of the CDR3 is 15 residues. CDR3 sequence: CASSETGGGNQPQHF. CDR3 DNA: TGTGCCAGCAGTGAAACCGGAGGGGGCAATCAGCCCCAGCATTTT.